This entry lists 3 T cell receptor beta chains sequenced from one sample in a study of metastatic and nonmetastatic thyroid tumors (TCRdb year 2020). No patient had received any treatment before thyroid surgery. Library construction relied on PCR. The reads were generated on an Illumina HiSeq 4000. TCRdb reran the public reads through fastp at Q25 and MiXCR, keeping productive beta chains. This sample is represented by tens of thousands of clones; roughly 26% of them were singletons. The top ten clonotypes cover approximately 9.9% of the sample. Material for sequencing was blood. The receptors stem from a female donor with papillary thyroid cancer or a benign thyroid nodule (not recorded which). Some clones in this sample may be carry-over from other donors' samples.

In this sample, this clone turned up many times. Given a much more abundant clone one base away, this may be a read error. This CDR3 is also generated by other DNA sequences in the sample. The chain is built from TRBV7-9 and TRBJ2-5, with unresolved D. The CDR3 totals 14 residues. V was trimmed by 6 bases and J by 5 bases, leaving 16 bases between them. In germline, CDR1 is SEHNR, CDR2 FQNEAQ (reference sequence). The CDR3 loop reads CASRSAGLRETQYF. CDR3 sequence (DNA): TGTGCCAGCAGATCAGCCGGGTTAAGGGAGACCCAGTACTTC.

This clone was observed at least ten times. The gene calls are TRBV9 and TRBJ2-1; maybe TRBD2 (6 bases). The ends were cut back, 4 bases at V and 3 bases at J, with 14 bases in the middle. Germline V gives CDR1 SGDLS, CDR2 YYNGEE. The CDR3 has 15 amino acids. For the CDR3, the DNA is TGTGCCAGCAGCCCCTCGACTAGTAGCTACAATGAGCAGTTCTTC. Its translation is CASSPSTSSYNEQFF.

This clone was seen at least ten times. The rearrangement uses TRBV5-4 and TRBJ1-4; maybe TRBD1 (5 bases). Trimming cost V 4 bases and J 8 bases, with 15 bases left between them. Per germline, CDR1 SGHNT and CDR2 YYREEE (reference sequence). The CDR3 is made up of 14 amino acids. The CDR3 protein is CASSMGPPGEKLFF. The DNA of the CDR3 is TGTGCCAGCAGCATGGGACCCCCAGGGGAAAAACTGTTTTTT.